Below, 9 T cell receptor beta chains from the same sample are listed, as sequenced in a study of cytomegalovirus exposure and HLA in healthy donors. The PCR used 60 Vbeta and 13 Jbeta primers. The data were produced by immunoSEQ multiplex PCR, yet TCRdb's version contains in-frame clones alone and is incomplete. The sample yields nearly 110,000 clones, approximately 85% seen once. The source material was PBMCs. Source of these receptors: a man aged 45-65 years in good health and CMV-seronegative.

The chain links TRBV5-5 to TRBJ1-2; D may be TRBD1 (6 bases). Trimming removed 4 bases at V and 7 bases at J, with 29 bases between. CDR1 and CDR2 from the germline V gene are SGHKS and YYEKEE (reference sequence). This CDR3 is 18 amino acids long. CDR3 DNA: TGTGCCAGCAGCGTTCTCGCCGGGGGGGGGCCCGACCGACCTGGCTACACCTTC. This encodes CASSVLAGGGPDRPGYTF.

The gene calls are TRBV4-1 and TRBJ1-4; D is undetermined. There are 17 residues in the CDR3. Trimming stripped 3 bases from V and 5 bases from J, with 19 bases between. Germline V gives CDR1 MGHRA, CDR2 YSYEKL. CDR3 protein: CASSQYLLQSSNEKLFF. The CDR3 DNA is TGCGCCAGCAGCCAGTATCTCTTACAGAGTTCGAATGAAAAACTGTTTTTT.

The CDR3 DNA follows: TGTGCCAGCAGTTTATCCTTGGGACAGGGGGGCGAGACCCAGTACTTC. Translation: CASSLSLGQGGETQYF. This rearrangement joins TRBV28 to TRBJ2-5, with 11 bases matching TRBD1. The ends lost 1 base at V and 5 bases at J; junction bases unmatched: 6. Germline V gene sequence: CDR1 MDHEN, CDR2 SYDVKM. The CDR3 length is 16 residues.

In the case of this clone: The sample has other DNA sequences that encode this CDR3 too. V is TRBV20-1 and J is TRBJ1-1; D is ambiguous. Trimming pared 5 bases from V and 5 bases from J, leaving 6 bases between. This CDR3 comprises 10 residues. Germline-derived CDR1 and CDR2 are DFQATT and SNEGSKA (reference sequence). The DNA for the CDR3 is TGCAGTGCTTTGAGAACTGAAGCTTTCTTT. It codes for CSALRTEAFF.

This chain connects TRBV10-2 to TRBJ2-3; 9 bases match TRBD2. Germline CDR1 WSHSY, CDR2 SAAADI. The trim removed 2 bases at V and 4 bases at J, leaving 7 bases unmatched. CDR3 length: 16 residues. The CDR3 region is CASSENPAGGADTQYF. CDR3 coding DNA: TGCGCCAGCAGTGAGAATCCAGCGGGGGGTGCAGATACGCAGTATTTT.

V and J are TRBV15 and TRBJ1-1, with D possibly TRBD1 on 6 matching bases. The CDR3 is 16 amino acids. The ends were cut back, 5 bases at V and 8 bases at J, with 24 bases in the middle. Germline values: CDR1 LNHNV, CDR2 YYDKDF (reference sequence). The CDR3 loop is CATSSPRGHRKWEAFF. The DNA of the CDR3 is TGTGCCACCAGCTCACCCCGGGGACACCGCAAGTGGGAAGCTTTCTTT.

This chain links TRBV5-6 with TRBJ1-1, with D possibly being TRBD1 (5 bases). The CDR3 loop spans 12 amino acids. Trimming shortened V by 2 bases and J by 3 bases, and 5 bases separated the two germline ends. Germline-derived CDR1 and CDR2 are SGHDT and YYEEEE. Here the CDR3 reads CASSFRDTEAFF. In DNA, the CDR3 is TGTGCCAGCAGCTTCAGGGACACTGAAGCTTTCTTT. The full variable domain, completed using reference TRBV5-6 and TRBJ1-1, is DAGVTQSPTHLIKTRGQQVTLRCSPKSGHDTVSWYQQALGQGPQFIFQYYEEEERQRGNFPDRFSGHQFPNYSSELNVNALLLGDSALYLCASSFRDTEAFFGQGTRLTVV.

CDR3 sequence (DNA): TGTGCCACCCAAATCCCGGGACTACGGGGTTCACCCCTCCACTTT. Protein sequence: CATQIPGLRGSPLHF. The chain couples TRBV19 to TRBJ1-6, with a tentative D call TRBD1 (5 bases). From germline, CDR1 is LNHDA and CDR2 SQIVND (reference sequence). CDR3 length equals 15 residues. V gave up 10 bases and J gave up 9 bases, with 22 bases separating them.

This clone was seen only a few times. The J gene is TRBJ1-3, the V gene TRBV5-8, with 10 bases aligning to TRBD1. From germline, CDR1 is SGHTS and CDR2 YDEGEE. V lost 4 bases and J lost 2; bases outside the gene matches: 3. The CDR3 is 15 amino acids. DNA of the CDR3: TGTGCCAGCAGCCACGGGACAGGGGCTGGAAACACCATATATTTT. It encodes CASSHGTGAGNTIYF.